Following are 20 T cell receptor beta chains from one sample sequenced in a study of cytotoxic CD8 clonotypes in ibrutinib-treated CLL. Sequencing was performed with immunoSEQ multiplex PCR; in TCRdb, only in-frame clones are kept and a portion is missing. The sample has some 350,000 clones; 67% are singletons. The sample here was PBMCs, taken after 36 months of ibrutinib treatment. These receptor sequences come from a human donor with chronic lymphocytic leukemia.

The rearrangement joins TRBV2 to TRBJ2-3; possibly TRBD2 for D (5 bases). The CDR3 spans 15 residues. Per the germline V gene, CDR1 is SNHLY and CDR2 is FYNNEI. Deletions cut 6 bases from V and 3 bases from J, with 16 bases between. The CDR3 region is CASRETMIGTDTQYF. The DNA for the CDR3 is TGTGCCAGCAGAGAGACTATGATAGGGACAGATACGCAGTATTTT.

This clone was detected only a few times. This chain uses TRBV5-6 with TRBJ1-5; possible D gene TRBD1, 5 bases. Trimming removed 2 bases at V and 2 bases at J, with 14 bases between. The CDR3 length is 16 residues. Germline V gives CDR1 SGHDT, CDR2 YYEEEE. CDR3 sequence: CASSFKRGFRNQPQHF. As DNA, the CDR3 is TGTGCCAGCAGCTTTAAAAGGGGATTTCGCAATCAGCCCCAGCATTTT. Full variable domain (outside the CDR3, taken from reference TRBV5-6 and TRBJ1-5): DAGVTQSPTHLIKTRGQQVTLRCSPKSGHDTVSWYQQALGQGPQFIFQYYEEEERQRGNFPDRFSGHQFPNYSSELNVNALLLGDSALYLCASSFKRGFRNQPQHFGDGTRLSIL.

This clone was picked up one time. V gene TRBV9 combines with J gene TRBJ1-2; unclear D gene. This CDR3 spans 13 amino acids. Germline-derived CDR1 and CDR2 are SGDLS and YYNGEE. The V and J ends lost 9 bases and 3 bases respectively, with 15 bases between them. CDR3 DNA sequence: TGTGCCACCCAGTGGCCTAGGGACTATGGCTACACCTTC. It is translated as CATQWPRDYGYTF.

V is TRBV6-5 and J is TRBJ1-2, with D possibly TRBD1 on 5 matching bases. Trimming cost V 6 bases and J 0 bases, with 14 bases left between them. The CDR3 extends over 15 amino acids. The germline V gene encodes CDR1 MNHEY and CDR2 SVGAGI. The CDR3 sequence: CASRPYRGANYGYTF. In nucleotides, the CDR3 is TGTGCCAGCAGACCATATAGAGGGGCTAACTATGGCTACACCTTC.

This clone was detected only a few times. The rearrangement joins TRBV5-4 to TRBJ2-5, with 9 bases matching TRBD1. After removal of 3 bases from V and 3 bases from J, the junction contained 3 bases not matched to a gene. CDR3 length: 14 amino acids. From germline, CDR1 is SGHNT and CDR2 YYREEE (reference sequence). The CDR3 DNA reads TGTGCCAGCAGCTCCGGGACAGGGAAAGAGACCCAGTACTTC. This translates into CASSSGTGKETQYF. The whole variable domain, filled in from reference TRBV5-4 and TRBJ2-5, reads ETGVTQSPTHLIKTRGQQVTLRCSSQSGHNTVSWYQQALGQGPQFIFQYYREEENGRGNFPPRFSGLQFPNYSSELNVNALELDDSALYLCASSSGTGKETQYFGPGTRLLVL.

This chain links TRBV28 with TRBJ2-1; 13 nucleotides align to TRBD2. Germline CDR1 reads MDHEN; CDR2 reads SYDVKM. V lost 3 bases and J lost 6; bases outside the gene matches: 5. The CDR3 spans 16 residues. DNA of the CDR3: TGTGCCAGCAGTTTCCGACTAGCGGGAGGAGGCAATGAGCAGTTCTTC. Residues: CASSFRLAGGGNEQFF.

The chain recombines TRBV19 with TRBJ2-5, with a weak D call TRBD2 (6 bases). The CDR3 is 15 amino acids. V was cut by 2 bases and J by 2 bases, with 12 bases left in between. Germline-derived CDR1 and CDR2 are LNHDA and SQIVND (reference sequence). Here the CDR3 DNA reads TGTGCCAGTAGTATATCCCCCCGGGGGCAAGAGACCCAGTACTTC. Translating gives CASSISPRGQETQYF.

The gene calls are TRBV10-1 and TRBJ1-2; 8 bases agree with TRBD1. Germline-derived CDR1 and CDR2 are WNHNN and SYGVQD (reference sequence). This CDR3 contains 13 residues. Trimming cost V 7 bases and J 11 bases; bases outside gene matches: 12. CDR3 sequence (DNA): TGCGCCAGCAATGCCGGGACAGGCACACCTTACACCTTC. Amino acids: CASNAGTGTPYTF.

In this sample, this clone turned up a few times. The gene calls are TRBV18 and TRBJ2-1; D remains ambiguous. Germline V gene sequence: CDR1 KGHSH, CDR2 LQKENI. CDR3 length: 13 residues. V shed 4 bases and J shed 8 bases, with 12 bases lying between them. CDR3 in amino acids: CASSRSTGDEQFF. CDR3 nucleotide sequence: TGTGCCAGCTCACGAAGTACGGGCGATGAGCAGTTCTTC.

The chain employs TRBV7-6 and TRBJ2-7; D is unresolved. The germline V and J ends were trimmed by 6 bases and 0 bases, with 9 bases remaining between them. The CDR3 spans 13 residues. Germline loops: CDR1 SGHVS, CDR2 FNYEAQ. CDR3 in amino acids: CASSSTPSYEQYF. In nucleotides, the CDR3 is TGTGCCAGCAGTTCGACACCCTCCTACGAGCAGTACTTC.

A remark on this clone: Its ends do not fully match the called genes, so a read error is possible. The rearrangement joins TRBV2 to TRBJ2-1; D not certain. Germline CDR1 SNHLY, CDR2 FYNNEI. The CDR3 has 13 residues. The CDR3 loop reads CALWRTRDNEQFF. In DNA, the CDR3 is TGCGCCCTTTGGCGGACCCGGGACAATGAGCAGTTCTTC.

The chain is built from TRBV9 and TRBJ2-3; the D gene is possibly TRBD1 (5 bases). The V gene lost 3 bases and the J gene lost 2 bases, with 13 bases spanning the gap. CDR1 is SGDLS, CDR2 YYNGEE, per germline. This CDR3 has 15 amino acids. The CDR3: CASSGGQGSTDTQYF. CDR3 nucleotide sequence: TGTGCCAGCAGCGGGGGCCAGGGCTCCACAGATACGCAGTATTTT.

In this sample, this clone turned up a few times. The sample carries other DNA sequences with the same CDR3. This chain links TRBV5-1 with TRBJ2-5; 7 bases map to TRBD2. Trimming took 4 bases from V and 0 from J; bases not matched to a gene: 6. CDR1 is SGHRS, CDR2 YFSETQ, per germline. The CDR3 is 15 amino acids. Here the CDR3 reads CASSLGLGDQETQYF. The CDR3 nucleotides read TGCGCCAGCAGCCTCGGACTAGGGGACCAAGAGACCCAGTACTTC.

This clone was seen a handful of times. The rearrangement uses TRBV2 and TRBJ2-5; the D is unclear. V gave up 5 bases and J gave up 5 bases, with 3 bases separating them. From germline, CDR1 is SNHLY and CDR2 FYNNEI. The CDR3 consists of 10 residues. In nucleotides, the CDR3 is TGTGCCAGCAGTCGTGAGACCCAGTACTTC. As protein: CASSRETQYF.

The chain is built from TRBV19 and TRBJ2-7, with D perhaps TRBD2 (5 bases). The ends were cut back, 10 bases at V and 1 base at J, with 11 bases in the middle. The CDR3 has 12 residues. Germline V gene sequence: CDR1 LNHDA, CDR2 SQIVND (reference sequence). CDR3 nucleotides: TGTGCCACACGGGCGGGTTCCTACGAGCAGTACTTC. Translation: CATRAGSYEQYF.

The chain combines TRBV19 with TRBJ1-5; maybe TRBD1 (5 bases). The CDR3 consists of 10 residues. V was cut by 11 bases and J by 7 bases, with 9 bases left in between. Germline V gene sequence: CDR1 LNHDA, CDR2 SQIVND (reference sequence). The CDR3, as DNA: TGTGCCGGGGGAGGGCAGCCCCAGCATTTT. It codes for CAGGGQPQHF. Full variable domain (outside the CDR3, taken from reference TRBV19 and TRBJ1-5): DGGITQSPKYLFRKEGQNVTLSCEQNLNHDAMYWYRQDPGQGLRLIYYSQIVNDFQKGDIAEGYSVSREKKESFPLTVTSAQKNPTAFYLCAGGGQPQHFGDGTRLSIL.

J is TRBJ1-2 and V is TRBV13, with TRBD1 matching over 7 bases. CDR3 length: 16 residues. The V gene's germline CDR1 is PRHDT and CDR2 FYEKMQ (reference sequence). Unmatched junction bases numbered 10, after V lost 2 bases and J lost 4 bases. CDR3 DNA: TGTGCCAGCAGCTTAAGGTCGAAGACAGGGTCCTATGGCTACACCTTC. As protein: CASSLRSKTGSYGYTF.

This chain connects TRBV11-3 to TRBJ2-1; 8 nucleotides match TRBD2. The V gene's germline CDR1 is SGHNT and CDR2 YENEEA. CDR3 length equals 15 residues. With 5 bases clipped from V and 5 bases from J, the junction kept 8 bases outside the gene matches. In DNA, the CDR3 is TGTGCCAGCAGCCCTAACGGACTAGCCCACAATGAGCAGTTCTTC. It yields the protein CASSPNGLAHNEQFF.

The chain links TRBV11-3 to TRBJ2-7; 7 positions agree with TRBD2. V lost 2 bases and J lost 2; bases outside the gene matches: 3. This CDR3 contains 14 residues. Germline CDR1 reads SGHNT; CDR2 reads YENEEA. The CDR3 loop is CASSLSGNPYEQYF. The CDR3 bases are TGTGCCAGCAGCTTAAGCGGGAACCCCTACGAGCAGTACTTC.

The chain carries TRBV19 and TRBJ2-7; D possibly matches TRBD1 or TRBD2 (6 bases each). Deletions cut 4 bases from V and 6 bases from J, with 16 bases between. Germline V gene sequence: CDR1 LNHDA, CDR2 SQIVND (reference sequence). This CDR3 region has 14 residues. The CDR3 loop is CASSRDNQEGEQYF. The CDR3 DNA reads as TGTGCCAGTAGTAGGGACAACCAGGAGGGCGAGCAGTACTTC.